The source of this TCR beta chain is a study of naive and memory T cell subsets. General study results and limits: Over 95% of naive TCR sequences appeared only once after error correction, unlike memory subsets.

Four subsets defined by CD45RA and CD27 were sorted after CD3, CD4, CD8 and live/dead staining. This clonotype turned up a few times. Its antigen is undetermined. The beta constant-region primer was an equimolar mix of two oligonucleotides covering TRBC1 and TRBC2. Ligated cDNA was amplified by four rounds of PCR with nested alpha and beta constant-region primers and SP2. A single record per CDR3 protein comes from TCRdb applying MiXCR to the UMI-ligation and nested PCR reads. The sample includes 95,000 to 150,000 distinct CDR3 sequences, about 36% of them seen just once. The sequence was collected from a human donor in good health. Sample: central memory CD4+ T cells from blood.

The CDR3 spells CASSQGTGGGYTF. Here the CDR3 DNA reads TGTGCCAGCAGCCAAGGGACAGGCGGTGGCTACACCTTC. This chain joins TRBV3-1 and TRBJ1-2; 7 bases map to TRBD1. The CDR3 sequence is 13 residues long. Trimming cost V 1 base and J 7 bases; bases outside gene matches: 3. The germline CDR1 and CDR2 sequences are LGHDT and YNNKEL (reference sequence). Full variable domain (missing parts from reference TRBV3-1 and TRBJ1-2): DTAVSQTPKYLVTQMGNDKSIKCEQNLGHDTMYWYKQDSKKFLKIMFSYNNKELIINETVPNRFSPKSPDKAHLNLHINSLELGDSAVYFCASSQGTGGGYTFGSGTRLTVV.